One and the same sample provided the 13 T cell receptor beta chains below, sequenced in a study of regulatory T cells in long-lasting Graves disease. The authors built TCR beta libraries using iRepertoire HTBI primers and Arm-PCR of CDR3 regions. A single record per CDR3 protein comes from TCRdb applying MiXCR to the multiplex PCR reads. Altogether 300,000 to 350,000 distinct CDR3 sequences are present, 15% to 20% being singletons, with the ten largest covering around 30%. Time point reported: persistent/refractory GD, antithyroid drugs over 5 years with positive TRAb. PBMC-derived RNA was used for the TCR library. Material: peripheral blood mononuclear cells (PBMCs), obtained when the disease was refractory, from a patient treated with antithyroid drugs. The receptors originated from a female donor with Graves disease.

The V gene is TRBV28, the J gene TRBJ1-2; D unresolved. The CDR3 covers 12 residues. CDR1 MDHEN and CDR2 SYDVKM come from the germline V gene. V was shortened by 4 bases and J by 8 bases, with 11 bases between the two germline ends. For the CDR3, the DNA is TGTGCCAGCAGTTCACGTGGACGCGGCTACACCTTC. This sequence encodes CASSSRGRGYTF.

V usage is TRBV29-1 and J usage is TRBJ2-2; TRBD2 matches at 8 bases. The V gene's germline CDR1 is SQVTM and CDR2 ANQGSEA. V lost 5 bases and J lost 7; bases outside the gene matches: 12. The CDR3 has 15 residues. This chain's CDR3 is CSVYSREGPIGELFF. DNA of the CDR3: TGCAGCGTTTATAGTCGGGAGGGCCCGATCGGGGAGCTGTTTTTT.

This clonotype appeared many times. The rearrangement uses TRBV11-2 and TRBJ1-2, with D possibly being TRBD1 (6 bases). The germline V gene encodes CDR1 SGHAT and CDR2 FQNNGV. The CDR3 length is 16 residues. V was trimmed by 4 bases and J by 0 bases, leaving 15 bases between them. This chain's CDR3 is CASSSRRKGANYGYTF. The CDR3 DNA is TGTGCCAGCAGCTCGAGAAGGAAGGGGGCTAACTATGGCTACACCTTC.

This clonotype was picked up a small number of times. The V call is TRBV12-3 or TRBV12-4, the J call TRBJ2-7; 8 positions agree with TRBD1. With 6 bases clipped from V and 5 bases from J, the junction kept 9 bases outside the gene matches. CDR3 length: 14 amino acids. The CDR3 coding sequence is TGTGCCAGCAGACCGTCAGGGGGCCGGGACGAGCAGTACTTC. Its protein product is CASRPSGGRDEQYF.

This clonotype was seen at least ten times. The chain couples TRBV12-3 or TRBV12-4 to TRBJ1-5, with D perhaps matching TRBD1 (6 bases). The CDR3 is 15 residues long. V was trimmed by 2 bases and J by 1 base, leaving 9 bases between them. This chain's CDR3 is CASSLTGKSNQPQHF. In nucleotides, the CDR3 is TGTGCCAGCAGTTTAACAGGGAAAAGCAATCAGCCCCAGCATTTT.

This clonotype was recorded many times. This chain connects TRBV10-3 to TRBJ1-4, with D unclear. Per the germline V gene, CDR1 is ENHRY and CDR2 is SYGVKD. V lost 4 bases, J lost 6 bases, and 9 bases lay in between. This CDR3 has 13 amino acids. The CDR3 protein is CAISALGDEKLFF. For the CDR3, the DNA is TGTGCCATCAGTGCCCTTGGGGATGAAAAACTGTTTTTT.

About this clonotype itself: One end of the junction is discordant with germline, which a read error may explain. The chain has TRBV12-3 or TRBV12-4 and TRBJ1-2, with D uncertain. CDR3 size: 13 residues. CDR3 residues: CVSSLGRVYGYTF. The CDR3 DNA reads TGTGTCAGCAGTTTAGGCAGAGTTTATGGCTACACCTTC.

The sample holds a few counts of this clonotype. The V gene is TRBV7-9, the J gene TRBJ1-6; D gene unclear. The CDR3 length is 16 residues. V dropped 3 bases and J dropped 0 bases, with 9 bases sitting between them. The germline V gene has CDR1 SEHNR and CDR2 FQNEAQ (reference sequence). DNA of the CDR3: TGTGCCAGCAGCTTCGCGATTAGCTCCTATAATTCACCCCTCCACTTT. This gives the protein CASSFAISSYNSPLHF.

Details on this clonotype: This may come from a read error, since a much larger clone is one base off. This rearrangement joins TRBV29-1 to TRBJ1-5; maybe TRBD1 (6 bases). V lost 5 bases to trimming and J lost 4 bases, with 12 bases between them. The length of the CDR3 is 13 residues. The germline gives CDR1 SQVTM, CDR2 ANQGSEA. The CDR3 protein is CSVQRGCNQPQHF. The DNA of the CDR3 is TGCAGCGTTCAGAGGGGGTGTAATCAGCCCCAGCATTTT.

This clonotype was recorded many times. The chain recombines TRBV7-9 with TRBJ1-2; D gene unclear. The CDR3 contains 16 residues. CDR1 SEHNR and CDR2 FQNEAQ come from the germline V gene (reference sequence). The germline V and J ends were trimmed by 3 bases and 0 bases, with 14 bases remaining between them. For the CDR3, the DNA is TGTGCCAGCAGCTTTGGCGATCGGATAGCTAACTATGGCTACACCTTC. Its protein product is CASSFGDRIANYGYTF.

This clonotype was counted a few times. This chain uses TRBV20-1 with TRBJ2-7; tentatively, D is TRBD1 (6 bases). V shed 0 bases and J shed 2 bases, with 14 bases lying between them. Looked up from germline, CDR1 is DFQATT and CDR2 is SNEGSKA (reference sequence). The CDR3 covers 15 residues. CDR3 bases: TGCAGTGCTAGAGATCGCGTGACAGGCGCCTACGAGCAGTACTTC. It translates to CSARDRVTGAYEQYF.

The chain uses TRBV3-1 and TRBJ1-4; no clear D gene. This CDR3 has 13 amino acids. Germline CDR1 LGHDT, CDR2 YNNKEL (reference sequence). The germline V and J ends were trimmed by 4 bases and 5 bases, with 8 bases remaining between them. DNA for the CDR3: TGTGCCAGCAGCCCCGGGGAGAATGAAAAACTGTTTTTT. Its protein is CASSPGENEKLFF.

On this clonotype itself: A much more abundant neighbour one base away suggests this may be a read error. The chain employs TRBV29-1 and TRBJ1-1, with TRBD1 matching 10 bases. CDR1 and CDR2 (germline): SQVTM, ANQGSEA. This CDR3 spans 12 amino acids. The DNA for the CDR3 is TGCGGCGTTTATGACAGGGGGCCTGAAGCTTTCTTT. Protein: CGVYDRGPEAFF.